Reported below is one T cell receptor (beta chain). Its antigen is currently unknown. The sample is drawn from a study of shared clonotypes between healthy human individuals. Study background: Three plates were used per donor for CD4 naive, three for CD4 memory, two for CD8 naive and one for CD8 memory. Study findings and constraints: Estimated richness was generally greater in naive than memory subsets.

The germline V gene encodes CDR1 SGHVS and CDR2 FQNEAQ. V lost 5 bases to trimming and J lost 5 bases, with 21 bases between them. The CDR3 contains 17 residues. Several immunoSEQ plates held equal portions of the genomic DNA taken from each subset. The table came from immunoSEQ multiplex PCR; TCRdb's copy has only in-frame clones and leaves some out. The sample holds 1.6 million or so clones; 97% to 99% are singletons and the top ten take approximately 0.4%. Both subsets, CD45RA+ naive and CD45RA-negative memory, were split from the CD4+ cells. Sequenced material: naive CD4+ T cells sorted from blood. This sample's subset: CD45RA+ positively selected. The V and J genes are TRBV7-8 and TRBJ2-2; D is perhaps TRBD1 or TRBD2 (6 bases each). The TCR sequence derives from a man aged 25 to 40 in good health. CDR3 loop: CASSEGGQITGTGELFF. CDR3 bases: TGTGCCAGCAGCGAGGGGGGCCAGATCACAGGGACCGGGGAGCTGTTTTTT.